Shown below are 15 T cell receptor beta chains from a single sample sequenced in a study of T-cell reconstitution after alpha-beta-depleted transplantation in children. A TCRbeta library incorporating unique molecular identifiers was prepared. TCRdb recomputed calls from the PCR reads with MiXCR, one row per CDR3 protein. The sample consists of approximately 250,000 distinct CDR3 sequences, more than 7.5% of them appearing once. Sequenced material: PBMCs from the stem cell graft donor, taken from the stem cell graft. The receptors originated from a human donor who donated a stem cell graft to a child with SCID.

In this sample, this clonotype turned up many times. The rearrangement uses TRBV12-3 or TRBV12-4 and TRBJ1-5; no reliable D call. The V gene lost 3 bases and the J gene lost 5 bases, with 2 bases spanning the gap. This CDR3 is built from 11 residues. The CDR3 protein is CASSLDQPQHF. The CDR3 DNA reads TGTGCCAGCAGTTTGGATCAGCCCCAGCATTTT.

This clonotype came up a few times. This chain connects TRBV5-1 to TRBJ2-3; 8 positions agree with TRBD1. The junction had 7 bases not matched to a gene; V was cut back by 0 bases and J by 4 bases. Per the germline V gene, CDR1 is SGHRS and CDR2 is YFSETQ. This CDR3 has 16 amino acids. This CDR3 reads CASSLGGQGGADTQYF. The DNA of the CDR3 is TGCGCCAGCAGCTTGGGCGGACAGGGAGGCGCAGATACGCAGTATTTT.

This clonotype has a count of ten or more. The V call is TRBV5-1, the J call TRBJ2-7; possibly TRBD1 or TRBD2 for D (7 bases each). This CDR3 region has 13 residues. V was pared by 2 bases and J by 5 bases, with 11 bases between. CDR1 SGHRS and CDR2 YFSETQ come from the germline V gene. CDR3 bases: TGCGCCAGCAGCTTCGCAGGGGGGGACGAGCAGTACTTC. It is translated as CASSFAGGDEQYF.

At least ten counts were recorded for this clonotype. The chain couples TRBV28 to TRBJ2-3; the match to TRBD1 covers 8 bases. V was clipped by 4 bases and J by 6 bases; unmatched bases: 9. Germline V gives CDR1 MDHEN, CDR2 SYDVKM. This CDR3 has 15 amino acids. In nucleotides, the CDR3 is TGTGCCAGCAGTTCCAGGGACAGGTCCCCGGATACGCAGTATTTT. Translating it yields CASSSRDRSPDTQYF.

This clonotype was found many times. The CDR3 DNA reads TGCAGTGCTAGATTACCGGGGGTCACAGATACGCAGTATTTT. Amino acid sequence: CSARLPGVTDTQYF. This chain joins TRBV20-1 and TRBJ2-3; perhaps TRBD2 as D (6 bases). V shed 2 bases and J shed 2 bases, with 11 bases lying between them. The CDR3 loop spans 14 amino acids. Germline V gene sequence: CDR1 DFQATT, CDR2 SNEGSKA (reference sequence).

This clonotype appeared many times. This rearrangement joins TRBV20-1 to TRBJ2-7; D perhaps matches TRBD1 (5 bases). Germline V CDR1 and CDR2: DFQATT, SNEGSKA (reference sequence). Between the trimmed V and J ends, which lost 4 bases and 4 bases, there was a span of 26 bases. The CDR3 is 17 residues long. The CDR3 reads CSATYQDEDSLQYEQYF. The CDR3 coding sequence is TGCAGTGCTACCTACCAAGACGAAGACAGTTTACAGTACGAGCAGTACTTC.

At least ten counts were recorded for this clonotype. The DNA of the CDR3 is TGTGCCAGCAGCTCTACAGGGGCTGGAAACACCATATATTTT. Its protein product is CASSSTGAGNTIYF. The chain couples TRBV9 to TRBJ1-3; TRBD1 aligns across 7 bases. Germline V lookup: CDR1 SGDLS, CDR2 YYNGEE. This CDR3 is 14 amino acids long. The V segment lost 4 bases and the J segment 2 bases; nucleotides outside the gene matches: 3.

The sample holds many counts of this clonotype. The DNA for the CDR3 is TGCGCCAGCAGCTGGTTGGGGGGCAATCAGCCCCAGCATTTT. It codes for CASSWLGGNQPQHF. The V and J genes are TRBV5-1 and TRBJ1-5; D perhaps matches TRBD1 (5 bases). The length of the CDR3 is 14 residues. V lost 3 bases and J 2 bases, leaving 9 bases between the germline ends. Germline V lookup: CDR1 SGHRS, CDR2 YFSETQ.

This clonotype was counted many times. The genes are TRBV12-3 or TRBV12-4 and TRBJ2-7; D uncertain. V lost 5 bases, J lost 0 bases, and 5 bases lay in between. CDR3 size: 12 residues. The CDR3 nucleotides are TGTGCCAGCAGTCACAGCTCCTACGAGCAGTACTTC. As protein: CASSHSSYEQYF.

The genes are TRBV10-2 and TRBJ1-6; tentative D call: TRBD1 (6 bases). The germline V gene has CDR1 WSHSY and CDR2 SAAADI. The CDR3 is made up of 16 amino acids. Trimming took 0 bases from V and 9 from J, leaving 15 bases between them. CDR3 residues: CASSESKGDGSSPLHF. CDR3 DNA: TGCGCCAGCAGTGAGTCTAAGGGGGACGGTAGTTCACCCCTCCACTTT.

This clonotype appeared many times. The V call is TRBV5-1, the J call TRBJ2-3; no firm D call. Trimming stripped 0 bases from V and 0 bases from J, with 23 bases between. Germline V lookup: CDR1 SGHRS, CDR2 YFSETQ. The length of the CDR3 is 20 residues. The CDR3 coding sequence is TGCGCCAGCAGCTTGGAATTTCGTGGCACCTCATCCGCTAGCACAGATACGCAGTATTTT. Translation gives CASSLEFRGTSSASTDTQYF. Full variable domain (outside the CDR3, taken from reference TRBV5-1 and TRBJ2-3): KAGVTQTPRYLIKTRGQQVTLSCSPISGHRSVSWYQQTPGQGLQFLFEYFSETQRNKGNFPGRFSGRQFSNSRSEMNVSTLELGDSALYLCASSLEFRGTSSASTDTQYFGPGTRLTVL.

This clonotype was recorded at least ten times. This rearrangement joins TRBV21-1 to TRBJ2-5; TRBD2, the table's D call, was not compared with the DNA. TRBV21-1 is recorded as a pseudogene. The CDR3 has 16 residues. CDR3 region: CASSKIAETVQETQYF. Here the CDR3 DNA reads TGTGCCAGCAGCAAGATAGCGGAAACCGTCCAAGAGACCCAGTACTTC.

The CDR3 protein is CASSRTGTGDYEQYF. The CDR3 nucleotides are TGTGCCAGCAGCCGCACCGGGACAGGGGACTACGAGCAGTACTTC. The genes are TRBV12-3 or TRBV12-4 and TRBJ2-7; the match to TRBD1 covers 10 bases. V lost 6 bases and J lost 3; bases outside the gene matches: 8. The CDR3 loop spans 15 amino acids.

Ten or more counts support this clonotype. The chain carries TRBV7-3 and TRBJ2-2; possibly TRBD1 for D (5 bases). V was trimmed by 5 bases and J by 0 bases, leaving 7 bases between them. Germline-derived CDR1 and CDR2 are SGHTA and FQGTGA. The CDR3 length is 14 residues. CDR3 sequence reads: CASSRQPNTGELFF. CDR3 nucleotides: TGTGCCAGCAGCCGACAGCCGAACACCGGGGAGCTGTTTTTT.

This clonotype was detected ten times or more. The rearrangement uses TRBV6-2 or TRBV6-3 and TRBJ2-3; D unclear. The CDR3 is 12 amino acids. Germline lookup yields CDR1 MNHEY and CDR2 SVGEGT. V was trimmed by 6 bases and J by 9 bases, leaving 13 bases between them. CDR3 in amino acids: CASSDRLGTQYF. In nucleotides, the CDR3 is TGTGCCAGCAGCGACCGGTTAGGGACGCAGTATTTT.